A single T cell receptor beta chain is shown here with its context. No antigen is known for it. Only in-frame clones appear in the TCRdb table, and some are missing; sequencing was by immunoSEQ multiplex PCR. The data hold over 45,000 clones, with approximately 52% observed a single time. These data are taken from a study of cytotoxic CD8 clonotypes in ibrutinib-treated CLL. Broader study findings: Sustained-remission patients were sampled at one set of times and progressing patients at different ones. The study found public clonotypes uncommon, contracting or stable on treatment.

This TCR came from a human donor with chronic lymphocytic leukemia. The sample was PBMCs, taken after 24 months of ibrutinib treatment.

CDR3 in amino acids: CASSLGGGRLDTIYF. CDR3 bases: TGTGCCAGCAGCTTAGGAGGGGGGCGTCTGGACACCATATATTTT. The chain couples TRBV7-7 to TRBJ1-3; TRBD1 is a possible D gene (6 bases). This CDR3 region has 15 residues. CDR1 and CDR2 from the germline V gene are SSHAT and FNYEAQ (reference sequence). Deletions cut 1 base from V and 8 bases from J, with 15 bases between.